This paragraph reports one TCR beta chain. Its antigen remains unidentified. Base quality data are lacking; no much larger clone is found one base away. CDR1 MNHEY and CDR2 SVGAGI are derived from the germline V gene. Spanning cysteine to phenylalanine, the CDR3 consists of 15 amino acids. The CDR3 DNA has 45 bases and is translated from base 1. V trim: 5 bases; J trim: 6 bases; unmatched bases: 9. Systemically healthy Caucasian individuals from Russia, approximately 39 in total and aged roughly 6 to 95 years, were included as donors. About 10 milliliters of peripheral blood were drawn from each donor into EDTA-treated Vacutainer tubes. PBMCs were isolated by Ficoll-Paque density-gradient centrifugation, with at least 6.5 million obtained per sample. Trizol reagent was used to extract total RNA from the PBMCs, yielding at least 5 micrograms per sample. The percentages of naive CD45RAhigh/CD27high T cells were determined by flow cytometry on a PBMC aliquot from every donor.

The library was built by means of 5' RACE. TCRdb lists the instrument as Illumina HiSeq 2500. A second PCR of roughly 7 to 11 cycles was performed with a sample-barcoded 5' primer and a J-beta primer mix. A unique molecular identifier was introduced onto each TCR beta cDNA molecule by a template-switch 5' adaptor carrying 12 random nucleotides. Each sample yielded at least 3 million CDR3-containing paired-end reads. First-strand cDNA was synthesized from all RNA with the Mint cDNA synthesis kit, primed by a TRBC-specific oligonucleotide. Following uracil-DNA glycosylase treatment, a first 18-cycle PCR with universal primers M1SS and BC2_uni_R was performed on all cDNA. The original pipeline was this. For normalization, 1 million high-quality reads, each with a distinct molecular identifier, were randomly selected from each sample. Instead of being binned into consensus sequences, reads with shared molecular identifiers were discarded. MiTCR, with a Q25 quality threshold and the strictest error-elimination algorithm, was used for CDR3 identification, clonotype clustering and error correction. Lower-bound total TCR beta diversity was estimated with a nonparametric unseen species model using Euler transformation. Using fastp at Q25 and MiXCR, TCRdb reprocessed the public reads and kept productive beta chains. Entries that share a CDR3 protein sequence are merged under the most common genes and DNA. The V and J calls shown here were made by TCRdb, not taken from the authors' results. For this sample the table gives some 1.1 million distinct CDR3 sequences, of which less than 45% were detected only once. The ten largest clones add up to over 10% of the sample.

The sample comes from a study of blood T cells in healthy people across ages (dated by TCRdb to between 2015 and 2016). Regarding the study in general: In model experiments, template switching captured about one uniquely barcoded TCR beta cDNA molecule for every two T cells. Two additional independent replicas of 1 million unique cDNA reads from the same blood draw were analyzed for two donors (one aged 18 to 30 and one aged 80 or older). The donors were split into four age groups: young (average approximately 16 years), middle-aged (roughly 40), aged (over 55) and long-lived (under 90). Age-related changes in TCR beta repertoire diversity were measured in the study by deep sequencing normalized with unique cDNA molecular identifiers. To avoid experimental bias, donors of different ages were spread randomly across the sequencing lanes. The research as a whole found: Estimates of total diversity from one million sequenced T cells were regarded as lower bounds and underestimates. A strong correlation was found between observed TCR beta diversity and the percentage of naive T cells measured by flow cytometry. Since profiling was done on bulk unsorted PBMCs, naive and antigen-experienced compartments could not be conclusively compared. The CMV infection status of donors was not known, potentially confounding age-related changes in expanded clonotypes. Compared with the aged group, the long-lived group had more naive CD4+ T cells, fewer expanded clones and increased TCR diversity, suggesting age selection. As age increased, observed TCR beta diversity per million T cells dropped in a roughly linear way, and a significant reduction was already evident by age 40.

Recombination linked TRBV6-5 to TRBJ1-5; a stretch of 8 junction bases matches TRBD1. This sequence originates from a man between 18 and 35 years old in good health. Source material: blood. The nucleotides read TGTGCCAGCAGTCCCGGGACAGGCTTTTTTCAGCCCCAGCATTTT. Translation gives CASSPGTGFFQPQHF.